This entry describes one T cell receptor (beta chain). The antigen it binds to is not known. Per-nucleotide qualities are absent, and no much larger clonotype sits a single base away. This sample is drawn from a study of blood T cell repertoires in COVID-19 (dated by TCRdb to the early 2020s). In the study overall: The collaborator samples originated in the United States, Italy and Spain and spanned the acute and convalescent phases of COVID-19. Where available, HLA class I and class II types were taken from metadata supplied by the sample provider and were not determined by assay-based typing. The repertoires were released in a freely available public database intended as a resource for research on the immune response to SARS-CoV-2. A de-identified subject ID, COVID-19 status, age in years and sex were almost always included in the sample metadata. The prospective study material was composed of cDNA or gDNA derived from T cells, B-cell-depleted T cells, or PBMCs. Subjects who had been exposed to COVID-19, were actively infected with it, or had recovered from it provided the deeply sampled blood TCRbeta repertoires that made up the dataset. Samples came from the ongoing ImmuneRACE study (first 160 participants) plus 1,254 subjects from 6 global collaborators. Broader findings and caveats from the paper: The amount of clinical and demographic metadata varied by source and participant and was provided uncurated.

At one collaborating source in Seattle, patients were enrolled during active infection and were followed longitudinally through the course of disease. The collaborating institutions used their own protocols to collect whole blood in K2EDTA tubes. For TCRbeta analysis, collaborators shipped samples in one of three forms: frozen whole blood, isolated PBMCs, or DNA extracted from either of those sample types. TCRbeta CDR3 regions were amplified from genomic DNA by means of the immunoSEQ Assay, a bias-controlled multiplex PCR. The published analysis was carried out like this. The number of nucleated cells in each sample was estimated from the amplification of reference gene primers within the assay. Sequence reads were collapsed and filtered to measure the absolute abundance of every unique TCRbeta CDR3 rearrangement. For each sample, productive Simpson clonality was calculated as the square root of Simpson's diversity index across productive rearrangements. TCRdb obtained this table from immuneACCESS and retained in-frame rearrangements with V and J assigned. These tables miss some clones; where compared with another copy, unresolved V genes account for less than half of the shortfall, and the remainder is unexplained. Clone size and V and J calls were adopted from that table, with D and trimming inferred from the DNA. The sample has 200,000 to 300,000 clones on record, 70% to 90% of them singletons. Jointly, the top ten make up roughly 4.9% of the sample.

V is pruned by 7 bases and J by 3 bases, leaving 8 bases of the junction without a gene match. Via the germline V gene, CDR1 is SQVTM and CDR2 ANQGSEA. From cysteine to phenylalanine, the CDR3 is 13 amino acids long. The read is trimmed to its CDR3 DNA, 39 bases read in frame from base 1. This sequence uses TRBV29-1 and TRBJ1-1, with 7 junctional bases fitting TRBD1. What was sequenced was peripheral blood. This clonotype was obtained from a woman between 55 and 75 years old with COVID-19, enrolled during active disease. The CDR3 amino acid sequence is: CSGNRGLDTEAFF. The sequenced DNA is TGCAGCGGGAACAGGGGTTTGGACACTGAAGCTTTCTTT.